The T cell receptor beta chain described here comes from a study of T cell responses to AZD1222 COVID-19 vaccine. This CDR3 is 12 amino acids long. Looked up from germline, CDR1 is MDHEN and CDR2 is SYDVKM. The V end lost 6 bases, the J end lost 9 bases, and 12 bases lay between the germline ends. Profiled with immunoSEQ multiplex PCR; TCRdb holds only in-frame clones, not every one. The data contain some 190,000 clones, approximately 94% of them singletons. This chain joins TRBV28 and TRBJ2-1; no firm D call. The clonotype was recovered from an adult who received the MenACWY meningococcal vaccine as a control. The material was peripheral blood, obtained 28 days after the second dose of the MenACWY control vaccine. CDR3 DNA: TGTGCCAGCAGGGTATCGGGCAGTGAGCAGTTCTTC. Translating gives CASRVSGSEQFF.